Listed below are T cell receptor beta chains from one sample, sequenced in a study of regulatory and conventional T cells in RAG deficiency. Repertoires were generated with immunoSEQ multiplex PCR, while TCRdb's copy carries only in-frame clones and drops some. The sample carries about 30,000 clones, about 96% recorded once. These data were likewise used in another study, on regulatory T cells.

The source material was CD25- CD4+ T cells sorted from blood. The receptors stem from a human donor in good health. Both conserved end residues are part of each CDR3. Fields, in order: CDR3 protein, CDR3 DNA, D gene, J gene, clone size, V gene. D genes are given only for firm matches. Some rows have no size entry. The others give once, few or many, or a class for an expanded clone.

CASSLDLGSSGGMNEQFF,TGTGCCAGCAGCTTAGATTTAGGCTCTAGCGGGGGAATGAATGAGCAGTTCTTC,TRBD2,TRBJ2-1,.,TRBV11-2
CASSLEGVSNQPQHF,TGCGCCAGCAGCTTGGAGGGGGTAAGCAATCAGCCCCAGCATTTT,.,TRBJ1-5,.,TRBV5-1
CASSQTLNRDHYGYTF,TGCGCCAGCAGCCAGACGCTCAACAGGGATCACTATGGCTACACCTTC,.,TRBJ1-2,.,TRBV4-1
CASSPGTGSGTGELFF,TGTGCCAGCAGCCCCGGGACAGGCTCGGGGACCGGGGAGCTGTTTTTT,TRBD1,TRBJ2-2,.,TRBV5-4
CASSLSGLGGPGYTF,TGTGCCAGCAGCTTATCGGGGCTGGGAGGGCCCGGCTACACCTTC,.,TRBJ1-2,.,TRBV7-9
CSVIVSTSGNYYNEQFF,TGCAGCGTGATAGTGTCGACTAGCGGAAACTACTACAATGAGCAGTTCTTC,TRBD2,TRBJ2-1,.,TRBV29-1
CAWTRQGSSGNTIYF,TGTGCCTGGACTCGACAGGGAAGCTCTGGAAACACCATATATTTT,TRBD1,TRBJ1-3,once,TRBV30
CASSRTYYEQYF,TGTGCCAGCAGCCGTACATACTACGAGCAGTACTTC,.,TRBJ2-7,.,TRBV5-6
CASSVGGENEQFF,TGTGCCAGCAGCGTAGGAGGCGAGAATGAGCAGTTCTTC,.,TRBJ2-1,.,TRBV9
CASRISRDRAKQFF,TGTGCCAGCAGAATTTCTCGGGACAGGGCTAAGCAGTTCTTC,TRBD1,TRBJ2-1,.,TRBV27
CASSLGGGNSYEQYF,TGTGCCAGCAGCTTAGGAGGTGGCAACTCCTACGAGCAGTACTTC,.,TRBJ2-7,.,TRBV7-2
CATDRAGSGANVLTF,TGTGCCACGGACAGGGCAGGGTCTGGGGCCAACGTCCTGACTTTC,TRBD1,TRBJ2-6,.,TRBV2
CASSQAGGTRSPYEQYF,TGCGCCAGCAGCCAAGCGGGTGGGACTAGATCCCCTTACGAGCAGTACTTC,TRBD2,TRBJ2-7,.,TRBV4-1
CASSAEQGFGYTF,TGTGCCAGCAGCGCCGAACAGGGTTTTGGCTACACCTTC,.,TRBJ1-2,.,TRBV9
CASSLDRANTEAFF,TGTGCCAGCTCACTGGACAGGGCGAACACTGAAGCTTTCTTT,TRBD1,TRBJ1-1,.,TRBV18
CASTPPGTGDTEAFF,TGTGCCAGTACCCCCCCGGGGACGGGGGACACTGAAGCTTTCTTT,.,TRBJ1-1,.,TRBV19
CSARGQSSGNTIYF,TGCAGCGCTAGGGGACAGAGCTCTGGAAACACCATATATTTT,TRBD1,TRBJ1-3,.,TRBV29-1
CASSLERDRGREQFF,TGTGCCAGCAGCTTGGAAAGGGACAGGGGACGGGAGCAGTTCTTC,TRBD1,TRBJ2-1,.,TRBV5-6
CASSSSTGGRTEAFF,TGCGCCAGCAGCTCCTCAACTGGAGGGAGGACTGAAGCTTTCTTT,.,TRBJ1-1,.,TRBV5-1
CASSYSRVDQPQHF,TGTGCCAGCAGTTACTCGAGGGTCGATCAGCCCCAGCATTTT,.,TRBJ1-5,.,TRBV6-5
CASSDRVSGANVLTF,TGTGCCAGCAGTGACAGGGTGTCAGGGGCCAACGTCCTGACTTTC,.,TRBJ2-6,.,TRBV2
CASSEARTGRLFF,TGTGCCAGCAGTGAGGCCAGGACAGGACGGCTGTTTTTT,TRBD1,TRBJ1-4,.,TRBV6-1
CASSLGSSGNTIYF,TGTGCCAGCAGCCTAGGGAGCTCTGGAAACACCATATATTTT,.,TRBJ1-3,.,TRBV7-9
CASSFPFGGTGISYNEQFF,TGTGCCAGCAGCTTCCCGTTTGGGGGGACAGGGATAAGCTACAATGAGCAGTTCTTC,TRBD1,TRBJ2-1,.,TRBV7-9
CASSSGTGIKETQYF,TGTGCCAGCAGCTCTGGGACAGGGATAAAAGAGACCCAGTACTTC,TRBD1,TRBJ2-5,.,TRBV11-2
CASSSPGGAKAEAFF,TGTGCCAGCAGCTCCCCAGGGGGCGCAAAAGCTGAAGCTTTCTTT,TRBD1,TRBJ1-1,.,TRBV7-2
CAGTSGGPTGELFF,TGTGCCGGAACTAGCGGGGGGCCTACCGGGGAGCTGTTTTTT,TRBD2,TRBJ2-2,.,TRBV7-9
CASSLRTGGSSNQPQHF,TGCGCCAGCAGCCTGCGGACAGGGGGATCGAGCAATCAGCCCCAGCATTTT,TRBD1,TRBJ1-5,.,TRBV4-1
CASSSVGETALMF,TGCGCCAGCAGCTCGGTAGGAGAAACCGCTTTAATGTTC,.,TRBJ2-7,.,TRBV5-1
CASSLNRNEKLFF,TGTGCCAGCAGCTTAAACCGGAATGAAAAACTGTTTTTT,.,TRBJ1-4,.,TRBV7-3
CASSLLAGIPYNEQFF,TGTGCCAGCAGCTTATTAGCGGGGATCCCCTACAATGAGCAGTTCTTC,TRBD2,TRBJ2-1,.,TRBV7-2
CASSQEGSTEAFF,TGCGCCAGCAGCCAAGAGGGGAGCACTGAAGCTTTCTTT,.,TRBJ1-1,.,TRBV4-1
CASSLVGTGANEQFF,TGTGCCAGCAGCTTAGTCGGGACAGGGGCCAATGAGCAGTTCTTC,TRBD1,TRBJ2-1,once,TRBV7-6
CASSNAPGSGNTIYF,TGTGCCAGCAGTAACGCCCCCGGGTCTGGAAACACCATATATTTT,.,TRBJ1-3,.,TRBV13
CASSLYGTGENTIYF,TGTGCCAGCAGTTTATACGGGACAGGGGAAAACACCATATATTTT,TRBD1,TRBJ1-3,few,TRBV27
CASSAIAMGTEAFF,TGCGCCAGCAGTGCGATAGCGATGGGCACTGAAGCTTTCTTT,.,TRBJ1-1,.,TRBV10-1
CASSLEQGAEAFF,TGTGCCAGCAGCTTAGAGCAGGGGGCTGAAGCTTTCTTT,TRBD1,TRBJ1-1,.,TRBV11-2
CATSSGKRGRETQYF,TGTGCCACCAGCAGTGGTAAGCGGGGCAGGGAGACCCAGTACTTC,TRBD2,TRBJ2-5,.,TRBV15
CAISDRGIARNEQYF,TGTGCCATCAGTGATCGGGGTATAGCGCGGAACGAGCAGTACTTC,.,TRBJ2-7,.,TRBV10-3
CASSPIAGGQINEQFF,TGTGCCAGCAGCCCAATAGCGGGAGGACAAATAAATGAGCAGTTCTTC,TRBD2,TRBJ2-1,.,TRBV11-2
CASTPGGVWNTIYF,TGTGCCAGCACCCCGGGGGGGGTGTGGAACACCATATATTTT,.,TRBJ1-3,.,TRBV25-1